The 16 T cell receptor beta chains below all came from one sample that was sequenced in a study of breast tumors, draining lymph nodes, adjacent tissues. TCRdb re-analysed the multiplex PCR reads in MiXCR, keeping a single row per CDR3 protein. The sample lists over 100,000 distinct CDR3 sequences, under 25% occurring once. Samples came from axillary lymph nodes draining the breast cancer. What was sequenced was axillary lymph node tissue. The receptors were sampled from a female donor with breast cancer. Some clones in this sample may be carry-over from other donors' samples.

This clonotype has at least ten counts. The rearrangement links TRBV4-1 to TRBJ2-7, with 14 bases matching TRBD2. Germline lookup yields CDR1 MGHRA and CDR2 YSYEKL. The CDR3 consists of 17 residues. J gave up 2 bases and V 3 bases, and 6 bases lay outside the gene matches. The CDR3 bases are TGCGCCAGCAGCCAGGGGACTAGCGGGAGATGGACCTACGAGCAGTACTTC. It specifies CASSQGTSGRWTYEQYF.

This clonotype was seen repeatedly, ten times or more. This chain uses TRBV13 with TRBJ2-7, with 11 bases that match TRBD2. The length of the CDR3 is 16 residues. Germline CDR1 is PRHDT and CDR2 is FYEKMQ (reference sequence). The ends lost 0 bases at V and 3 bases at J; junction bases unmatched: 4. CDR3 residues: CASSLGPTSGSYEQYF. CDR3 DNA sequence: TGTGCCAGCAGCTTAGGCCCTACTAGCGGGAGCTACGAGCAGTACTTC. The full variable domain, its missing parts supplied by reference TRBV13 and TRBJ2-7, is AAGVIQSPRHLIKEKRETATLKCYPIPRHDTVYWYQQGPGQDPQFLISFYEKMQSDKGSIPDRFSAQQFSDYHSELNMSSLELGDSALYFCASSLGPTSGSYEQYFGPGTRLTVT.

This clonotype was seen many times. CDR3 loop: CASIKGGLAQYEQYF. CDR3 coding DNA: TGTGCCAGCATCAAAGGGGGACTAGCGCAATACGAGCAGTACTTC. The chain recombines TRBV2 with TRBJ2-7, with TRBD2 identical over 10 bases. Germline CDR1 reads SNHLY; CDR2 reads FYNNEI. The CDR3 has 15 residues. Trimming removed 7 bases from V and 4 bases from J; junction bases left unmatched: 10.

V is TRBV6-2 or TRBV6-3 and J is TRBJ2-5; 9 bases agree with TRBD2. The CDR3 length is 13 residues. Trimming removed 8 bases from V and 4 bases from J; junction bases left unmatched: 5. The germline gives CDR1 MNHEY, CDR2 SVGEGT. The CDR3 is CASGAGGGETQYF. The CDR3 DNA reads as TGTGCCAGCGGGGCGGGAGGGGGAGAGACCCAGTACTTC.

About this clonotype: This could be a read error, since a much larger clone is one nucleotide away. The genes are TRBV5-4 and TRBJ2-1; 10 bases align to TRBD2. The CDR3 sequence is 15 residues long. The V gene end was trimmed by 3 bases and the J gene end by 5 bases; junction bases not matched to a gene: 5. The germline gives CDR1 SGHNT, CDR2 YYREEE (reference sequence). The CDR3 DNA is TGTGCCAGCAGCTCTGGACTAGCGGAAGACAATGAGCAGTTCTTC. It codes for CASSSGLAEDNEQFF. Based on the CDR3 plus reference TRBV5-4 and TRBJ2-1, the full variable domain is ETGVTQSPTHLIKTRGQQVTLRCSSQSGHNTVSWYQQALGQGPQFIFQYYREEENGRGNFPPRFSGLQFPNYSSELNVNALELDDSALYLCASSSGLAEDNEQFFGPGTRLTVL.

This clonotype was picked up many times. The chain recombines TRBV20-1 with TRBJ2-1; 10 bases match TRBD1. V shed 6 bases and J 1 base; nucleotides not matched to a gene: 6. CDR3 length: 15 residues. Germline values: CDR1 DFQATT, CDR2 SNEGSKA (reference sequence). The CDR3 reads CSAETGGMSYNEQFF. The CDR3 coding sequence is TGCAGTGCGGAGACAGGGGGCATGTCCTACAATGAGCAGTTCTTC.

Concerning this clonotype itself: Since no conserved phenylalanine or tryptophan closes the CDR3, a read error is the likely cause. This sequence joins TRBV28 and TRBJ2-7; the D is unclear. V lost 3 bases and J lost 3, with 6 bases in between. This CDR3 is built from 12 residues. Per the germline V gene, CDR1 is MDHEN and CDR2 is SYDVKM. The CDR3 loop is CASSLVSYEQYS. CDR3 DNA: TGTGCCAGCAGTTTGGTCAGCTACGAGCAGTACTCC.

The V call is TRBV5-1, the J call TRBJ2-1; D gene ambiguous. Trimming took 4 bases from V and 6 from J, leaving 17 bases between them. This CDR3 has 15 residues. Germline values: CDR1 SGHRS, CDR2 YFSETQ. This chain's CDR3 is CASSRVQVRGNEQFF. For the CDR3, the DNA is TGCGCCAGCAGCCGGGTCCAAGTAAGAGGCAATGAGCAGTTCTTC.

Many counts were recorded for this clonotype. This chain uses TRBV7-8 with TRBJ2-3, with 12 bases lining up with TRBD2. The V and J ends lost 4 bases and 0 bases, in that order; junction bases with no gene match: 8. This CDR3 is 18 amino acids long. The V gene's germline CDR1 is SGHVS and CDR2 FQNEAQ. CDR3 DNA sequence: TGTGCCAGCAGCTCCGGACTAGCGGGAACTGTTAGCACAGATACGCAGTATTTT. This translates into CASSSGLAGTVSTDTQYF.

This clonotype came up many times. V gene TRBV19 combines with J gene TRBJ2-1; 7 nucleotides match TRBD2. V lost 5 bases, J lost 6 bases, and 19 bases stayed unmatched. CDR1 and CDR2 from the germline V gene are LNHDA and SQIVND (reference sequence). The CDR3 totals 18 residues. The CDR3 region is CASSLMGGATTSGNEQFF. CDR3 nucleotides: TGTGCCAGTAGTTTGATGGGAGGGGCTACTACATCGGGCAATGAGCAGTTCTTC.

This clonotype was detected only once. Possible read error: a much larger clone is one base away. The CDR3 DNA is TGTGCCAGCAATCAAGGTTCCCATGAGCAGCTCTTC. It is translated as CASNQGSHEQLF. This chain links TRBV3-1 with TRBJ2-1; D is unresolved. There are 12 residues in the CDR3. Germline CDR1 and CDR2: LGHDT and YNNKEL (reference sequence).

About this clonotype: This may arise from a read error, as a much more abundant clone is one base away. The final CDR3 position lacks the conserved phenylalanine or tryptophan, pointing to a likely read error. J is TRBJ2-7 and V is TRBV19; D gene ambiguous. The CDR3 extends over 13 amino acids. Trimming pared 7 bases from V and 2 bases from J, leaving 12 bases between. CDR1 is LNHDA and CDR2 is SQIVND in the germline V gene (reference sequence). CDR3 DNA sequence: TGTGCCAGTAATATGGGTGGGGCCTACGAGCAGTACCTC. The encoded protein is CASNMGGAYEQYL.

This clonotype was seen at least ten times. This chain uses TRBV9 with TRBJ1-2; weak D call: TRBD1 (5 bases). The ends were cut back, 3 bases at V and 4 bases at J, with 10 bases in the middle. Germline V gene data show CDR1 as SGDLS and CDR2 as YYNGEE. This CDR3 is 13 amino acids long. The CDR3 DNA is TGTGCCAGCAGCGCAACCGGGGCCTATGGCTACACCTTC. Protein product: CASSATGAYGYTF.

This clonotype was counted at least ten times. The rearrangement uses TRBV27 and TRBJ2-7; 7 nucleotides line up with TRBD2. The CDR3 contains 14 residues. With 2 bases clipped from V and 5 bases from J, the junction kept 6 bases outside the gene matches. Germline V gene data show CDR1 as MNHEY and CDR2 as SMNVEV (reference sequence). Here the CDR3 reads CASSLVAGAHEQYF. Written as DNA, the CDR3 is TGTGCCAGCAGTTTAGTTGCGGGAGCCCACGAGCAGTACTTC.

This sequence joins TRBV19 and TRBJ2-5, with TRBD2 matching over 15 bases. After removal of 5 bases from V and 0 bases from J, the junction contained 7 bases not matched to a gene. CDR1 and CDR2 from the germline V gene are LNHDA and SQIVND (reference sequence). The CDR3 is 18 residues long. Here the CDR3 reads CASSLGLAGGKYQETQYF. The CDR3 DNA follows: TGTGCCAGTAGTCTAGGACTAGCGGGAGGGAAGTACCAAGAGACCCAGTACTTC.

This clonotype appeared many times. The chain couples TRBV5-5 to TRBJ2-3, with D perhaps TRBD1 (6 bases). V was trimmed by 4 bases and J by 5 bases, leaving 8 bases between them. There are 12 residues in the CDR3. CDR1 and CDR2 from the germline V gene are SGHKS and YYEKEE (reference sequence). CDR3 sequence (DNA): TGTGCCAGCAGCCGGGGACAAGATACGCAGTATTTT. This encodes CASSRGQDTQYF.